This T cell receptor (beta chain) was obtained from a study of blood T cell repertoires in COVID-19. Study in general: Samples representing acute and convalescent COVID-19 were sourced from the United States, Italy and Spain.

As processed by the authors: Cell counts per sample came from amplifying reference gene primers. Method: immunoSEQ multiplex PCR; TCRdb's copy keeps in-frame clones and lacks some. V and J calls and clone size are those listed in that table; D and trimming were worked out from the DNA. The repertoire includes some 530,000 clones, more than 85% of them detected once, and around 8% sits in the top ten. This clone was seen only once. The CDR3 contains 14 residues. The V gene's germline CDR1 is MGHRA and CDR2 YSYEKL. V dropped 6 bases and J dropped 7 bases, with 16 bases sitting between them. Recovery among Cohort 3 donors was established by two negative PCRs, clearance, or symptom resolution.

The V call is TRBV4-1, the J call TRBJ1-5; no firm D call. What was sequenced was PBMCs or T cells enriched from blood (not recorded which). The receptor's source is a woman aged 55-75 years who had recovered from COVID-19. The CDR3 sequence: CASSHPESGQPQHF. The CDR3 nucleotides are TGCGCCAGCAGTCATCCTGAGTCCGGGCAGCCCCAGCATTTT.